This T cell receptor (beta chain) was documented in a study of Graves' ophthalmopathy and Graves' hyperthyroidism. This clonotype came up a few times. Investigators amplified TCR beta CDR3 regions from RNA transcripts. Second-round multiplex PCR followed a first-round RT-PCR using HTBI primers. MiXCR, applied by TCRdb to the multiplex PCR reads, yields one record per CDR3 protein. In the table there are around 590,000 distinct CDR3 sequences, 35% to 45% of which are singletons. The clonotype was recovered from an adult man with Graves' hyperthyroidism. What was sequenced was peripheral blood or thyroid tissue (not recorded which).

The CDR3 loop reads CASSIGQGVGANVLTF. The CDR3 DNA follows: TGTGCCAGCAGCATAGGACAGGGGGTCGGGGCCAACGTCCTGACTTTC. The chain employs TRBV7-3 and TRBJ2-6; 10 nucleotides match TRBD1. The V segment lost 5 bases and the J segment 4 bases; nucleotides outside the gene matches: 5. The germline V gene encodes CDR1 SGHTA and CDR2 FQGTGA. There are 16 residues in the CDR3.